A single sample is the source of the 10 T cell receptor beta chains below, sequenced in a study of response to subunit inactivated influenza vaccine. TCRdb reprocessed the RT-PCR reads with MiXCR, giving one entry per CDR3 protein. Among about 650,000 distinct CDR3 sequences listed, around 14% were seen once. The sequencing here drew on PBMCs from blood, taken 11 to 12 days after vaccination. The receptors here all came from a middle-aged man who received an inactivated influenza vaccine.

This clonotype was observed a few times. The chain employs TRBV9 and TRBJ1-4; D may be TRBD1 (5 bases). CDR1 is SGDLS and CDR2 is YYNGEE in the germline V gene. This CDR3 has 14 residues. Trimming pared 4 bases from V and 7 bases from J, leaving 14 bases between. DNA for the CDR3: TGTGCCAGCAGCCTCGGGACCCGTCGTGAAAAACTGTTTTTT. Protein: CASSLGTRREKLFF.

Many counts were recorded for this clonotype. V gene TRBV7-8 combines with J gene TRBJ2-5; TRBD2 is a possible D gene (6 bases). This CDR3 spans 14 amino acids. Between the trimmed V and J ends, which lost 6 bases and 1 base, there was a span of 12 bases. Germline lookup yields CDR1 SGHVS and CDR2 FQNEAQ. The CDR3 reads CASSRGRGQETQYF. CDR3 sequence (DNA): TGTGCCAGCAGTCGTGGGCGGGGCCAAGAGACCCAGTACTTC.

This clonotype was seen a handful of times. The J gene is TRBJ2-3, the V gene TRBV6-5; D gene unclear. V was trimmed by 2 bases and J by 0 bases, leaving 9 bases between them. The germline CDR1 and CDR2 sequences are MNHEY and SVGAGI. The CDR3 contains 15 residues. CDR3 loop: CASSYKATSTDTQYF. CDR3 DNA: TGTGCCAGCAGTTACAAGGCTACTAGCACAGATACGCAGTATTTT.

The chain couples TRBV24-1 to TRBJ2-1; TRBD2 matches at 15 bases. V lost 3 bases, J lost 9 bases, and 8 bases stayed unmatched. Germline-derived CDR1 and CDR2 are KGHDR and SFDVKD. This CDR3 contains 17 residues. The CDR3 bases are TGTGCCACCAGTGATCCTGGACTAGCGGGGGGGCCATTTGAGCAGTTCTTC. Its protein is CATSDPGLAGGPFEQFF.

This clonotype was seen only a few times. This chain connects TRBV29-1 to TRBJ1-5; D not resolved. Germline CDR1 and CDR2: SQVTM and ANQGSEA. V was cut by 6 bases and J by 4 bases, with 13 bases left in between. The CDR3 has 13 amino acids. CDR3 nucleotide sequence: TGCAGCGTGGCGGCACAGAATAATCAGCCCCAGCATTTT. Protein sequence: CSVAAQNNQPQHF.

The rearrangement uses TRBV15 and TRBJ2-4, with 10 bases aligning to TRBD1. The V gene's germline CDR1 is LNHNV and CDR2 YYDKDF (reference sequence). Trimming removed 5 bases from V and 1 base from J; junction bases left unmatched: 8. The CDR3 sequence is 17 residues long. The chain's CDR3 is CATSPTGTGVAKNIQYF. In nucleotides, the CDR3 is TGTGCCACCAGCCCAACCGGGACAGGGGTGGCCAAAAACATTCAGTACTTC.

This clonotype was picked up many times. J is TRBJ2-5 and V is TRBV20-1, with unresolved D. V lost 4 bases, J lost 1 base, and 7 bases lay in between. The CDR3 contains 12 residues. CDR1 and CDR2 (germline): DFQATT, SNEGSKA (reference sequence). The CDR3 sequence is CSATGSQETQYF. In DNA, the CDR3 is TGCAGTGCTACCGGGTCCCAAGAGACCCAGTACTTC.

The chain has TRBV9 and TRBJ2-7; TRBD2 might be the D (7 bases). This CDR3 is built from 14 residues. The V end lost 3 bases, the J end lost 5 bases, and 15 bases lay between the germline ends. Germline V lookup: CDR1 SGDLS, CDR2 YYNGEE. The CDR3 nucleotides are TGTGCCAGCAGCGCGGGACTATCAGGGGACGAGCAGTACTTC. It specifies CASSAGLSGDEQYF.

The table lists this clonotype with many counts. This chain connects TRBV5-1 to TRBJ2-7; 7 bases map to TRBD1. V gave up 4 bases and J gave up 1 base; unmatched junction bases: 2. The CDR3 extends over 13 amino acids. Germline V gene sequence: CDR1 SGHRS, CDR2 YFSETQ. As DNA, the CDR3 is TGCGCCAGCAGCGGACAGGAATCCTACGAGCAGTACTTC. It yields the protein CASSGQESYEQYF.

A few counts support this clonotype. The genes are TRBV18 and TRBJ2-5; 8 nucleotides line up with TRBD1. The CDR3 contains 15 residues. V lost 5 bases, J lost 5 bases, and 10 bases stayed unmatched. Per germline, CDR1 KGHSH and CDR2 LQKENI. The CDR3 is CASSSGQGGSETQYF. CDR3 bases: TGTGCCAGCTCATCAGGACAGGGTGGTTCGGAGACCCAGTACTTC. The full variable domain, in which reference TRBV18 and TRBJ2-5 provide the parts outside the CDR3, is NAGVMQNPRHLVRRRGQEARLRCSPMKGHSHVYWYRQLPEEGLKFMVYLQKENIIDESGMPKERFSAEFPKEGPSILRIQQVVRGDSAAYFCASSSGQGGSETQYFGPGTRLLVL.